Below are 14 T cell receptor beta chains sequenced from a single sample in a study of blood T cells in healthy people across ages. Combining a sample-barcoded 5' primer with a J-beta primer mix, a second PCR ran for about 6 to 11 cycles. TCRdb re-derived calls from the 5' RACE reads in MiXCR, one entry per CDR3 protein. Here the sample spans roughly 800,000 distinct CDR3 sequences, more than 45% being singletons. The sequenced sample consisted of blood. Receptors originate from a man aged 25-45 years in good health.

This clonotype was detected a few times. This chain links TRBV9 with TRBJ2-5, with D hard to call. This CDR3 spans 17 amino acids. In germline, CDR1 is SGDLS, CDR2 YYNGEE. Trimming removed 1 base at V and 1 base at J, with 17 bases between. In DNA form, the CDR3 reads TGTGCCAGCAGCGTACCGGCCTCAGGTGGGATCCAAGAGACCCAGTACTTC. Its translation is CASSVPASGGIQETQYF.

This chain connects TRBV3-1 to TRBJ2-1, with D maybe TRBD1 (6 bases). The end of the DNA fits TRBJ2-7 better, so the J call may be wrong. CDR1 and CDR2 (germline): LGHDT, YNNKEL (reference sequence). The CDR3 sequence is 17 residues long. The CDR3 reads CASSQRTGSRSYNEQYF. In DNA form, the CDR3 reads TGTGCCAGCAGCCAGCGCACAGGGAGTAGGTCCTACAATGAGCAGTACTTC.

The sample holds one count of this clonotype. V gene TRBV9 combines with J gene TRBJ2-7, with a weak D call TRBD2 (5 bases). V lost 0 bases and J 6 bases, leaving 10 bases between the germline ends. This CDR3 contains 13 residues. The germline CDR1 and CDR2 sequences are SGDLS and YYNGEE. The CDR3, as DNA: TGTGCCAGCAGCGTAGTGCCTAGCTTCGAGCAGTACTTC. It is translated as CASSVVPSFEQYF.

The chain has TRBV18 and TRBJ1-2; no reliable D call. Between the trimmed V and J ends, which lost 3 bases and 4 bases, there was a span of 12 bases. This CDR3 contains 14 residues. Per the germline V gene, CDR1 is KGHSH and CDR2 is LQKENI. Here the CDR3 DNA reads TGTGCCAGCTCACCTCAAGACGGTTTCTATGGCTACACCTTC. Protein product: CASSPQDGFYGYTF.

This clonotype was counted between two and nine times. CDR3 nucleotides: TGTGCCAGCAGTTACTCCTCTTACACTGAAGCTTTCTTT. Its translation is CASSYSSYTEAFF. The chain links TRBV6-5 to TRBJ1-1; D is uncertain. CDR1 MNHEY and CDR2 SVGAGI come from the germline V gene. Trimming stripped 0 bases from V and 3 bases from J, with 5 bases between. The length of the CDR3 is 13 residues.

The chain links TRBV5-1 to TRBJ2-7; no firm D call. CDR3 length: 14 residues. Germline V gene lookup returns CDR1 SGHRS and CDR2 YFSETQ. Trimming removed 0 bases at V and 3 bases at J, with 10 bases between. CDR3 amino acids: CASSLGVGRYEQYF. CDR3 bases: TGCGCCAGCAGCTTGGGAGTAGGGCGCTACGAGCAGTACTTC.

V and J are TRBV6-5 and TRBJ2-7; D may be TRBD1 (5 bases). CDR1 MNHEY and CDR2 SVGAGI come from the germline V gene. The CDR3 extends over 16 amino acids. Trimming cost V 0 bases and J 3 bases, with 15 bases left between them. The CDR3 loop reads CASSYSLVARGYEQYF. The CDR3 DNA is TGTGCCAGCAGTTACTCTTTGGTAGCAAGGGGCTACGAGCAGTACTTC.

The V and J genes are TRBV7-3 and TRBJ2-1; D possibly corresponds to TRBD2 (5 bases). The germline CDR1 and CDR2 sequences are SGHTA and FQGTGA. The CDR3 sequence is 15 residues long. V shed 3 bases and J shed 0 bases, with 9 bases lying between them. Written as DNA, the CDR3 is TGTGCCAGCAGCTTCGGGGTAGGCTCCTACAATGAGCAGTTCTTC. This encodes CASSFGVGSYNEQFF. The variable domain in full, completed from reference TRBV7-3 and TRBJ2-1, reads GAGVSQTPSNKVTEKGKYVELRCDPISGHTALYWYRQSLGQGPEFLIYFQGTGAADDSGLPNDRFFAVRPEGSVSTLKIQRTERGDSAVYLCASSFGVGSYNEQFFGPGTRLTVL.

The DNA of the CDR3 is TGCGCCAGCAGCCAAGAGTCCTGGGATGAGCAGTTCTTC. Its translation is CASSQESWDEQFF. The chain uses TRBV4-3 and TRBJ2-1; D gene ambiguous. Germline-derived CDR1 and CDR2 are LGHNA and YSLEER. V was shortened by 0 bases and J by 8 bases, with 8 bases between the two germline ends. The CDR3 is 13 residues long.

The rearrangement joins TRBV9 to TRBJ2-1, with TRBD2 as a possible D gene (6 bases). Trimming cost V 3 bases and J 10 bases, with 17 bases left between them. This CDR3 spans 14 amino acids. Germline V gives CDR1 SGDLS, CDR2 YYNGEE. CDR3 region: CASSGGGRGEEQFF. DNA of the CDR3: TGTGCCAGCAGCGGAGGAGGGAGAGGCGAAGAGCAGTTCTTC. Combining the CDR3 with reference TRBV9 and TRBJ2-1 gives the whole variable domain DSGVTQTPKHLITATGQRVTLRCSPRSGDLSVYWYQQSLDQGLQFLIQYYNGEERAKGNILERFSAQQFPDLHSELNLSSLELGDSALYFCASSGGGRGEEQFFGPGTRLTVL.

This clonotype was seen a few times. This chain connects TRBV20-1 to TRBJ2-7, with 7 bases lining up with TRBD1. This CDR3 has 13 residues. Per germline, CDR1 DFQATT and CDR2 SNEGSKA (reference sequence). J lost 5 bases, V lost 6 bases, and 10 bases had no gene match. The CDR3 nucleotides are TGCAGTGCAAAGACAGGGTTGGTCGACGAGCAGTACTTC. Residues: CSAKTGLVDEQYF.

The rearrangement joins TRBV6-5 to TRBJ2-1; D is unresolved. Trimming shortened V by 10 bases and J by 4 bases, and 11 bases separated the two germline ends. CDR3 length: 12 residues. Per germline, CDR1 MNHEY and CDR2 SVGAGI. The CDR3 protein is CATQQLYNEQFF. In DNA form, the CDR3 reads TGTGCCACCCAACAGCTATACAATGAGCAGTTCTTC.

The chain employs TRBV7-2 and TRBJ2-1; D gene unclear. Germline-derived CDR1 and CDR2 are SGHTA and FQGNSA. CDR3 length equals 14 residues. Trimming took off 2 bases at V and 13 bases at J, with 18 bases between the two ends. The CDR3 DNA reads TGTGCCAGCAGCTTAAACCGTAACCAAGAGACCCAGTTCTTC. This translates into CASSLNRNQETQFF.

This clonotype came up a few times. V gene TRBV6-5 combines with J gene TRBJ1-1; TRBD1 matches at 7 bases. CDR3 length: 15 amino acids. CDR1 is MNHEY and CDR2 is SVGAGI in the germline V gene. With 0 bases clipped from V and 11 bases from J, the junction kept 12 bases outside the gene matches. The chain's CDR3 is CASSYSDRESLEAFF. The CDR3 DNA sequence: TGTGCCAGCAGTTACTCTGACAGGGAGAGCCTCGAGGCTTTCTTT.